The sequence of this T cell receptor beta chain was determined in a study of T-cell memory formation after mild COVID-19. Background on the study: TCR clusters largely stayed donor specific. Findings and limits, study-wide: Memory cells collected pre-infection included some clones that later responded, suggesting cross-reactive memory joined. Clonal second-wave expansions that peaked on day 37 had unconfirmed SARS-CoV-2 specificity. CD4/CD8 balance held among clones contracting day 15 to 85, and later expanders leaned CD4+.

Each CDR3 protein gets one entry after TCRdb re-called the 5' RACE reads with MiXCR. In the table there are hundreds of thousands of distinct CDR3 sequences, 25% to 30% of which are singletons. Comments on this clonotype: Antigen: not known.

The CDR3 totals 15 residues. The germline V and J ends were trimmed by 0 bases and 4 bases, with 16 bases remaining between them. The germline CDR1 and CDR2 sequences are DFQATT and SNEGSKA (reference sequence). Sequenced: PBMCs or a T cell subset sorted from them (not recorded which). The V and J genes are TRBV20-1 and TRBJ2-7, with D possibly called TRBD1 or TRBD2 (5 bases each). This receptor was taken from an adult woman who had mild COVID-19 (a few samples of this study predate the infection). Cell type and time point are not known. The CDR3: CSAREPGASRYEQYF. In DNA, the CDR3 is TGCAGTGCTAGAGAGCCCGGGGCATCGAGGTACGAGCAGTACTTC.